The entry below gives a single T cell receptor beta chain sequence along with its context. What it recognizes is unknown. The PCR ran on 60 Vbeta and 13 Jbeta primers. Profiling relied on immunoSEQ multiplex PCR, and the TCRdb table lists in-frame clones only, not all of them. Altogether 200,000 to 300,000 clones are present, roughly 78% being singletons, with the ten largest covering approximately 0.47%. The data were taken from a study of cytomegalovirus exposure and HLA in healthy donors. Regarding the study as a whole: As confirmed in vitro, three CMV-associated chains were specific for CMV antigens.

The sequence came from a boy aged 5-17 years in good health and CMV-seronegative. Sequenced input: PBMCs.

The chain's CDR3 is CASSPDRSLYEQYF. The DNA for the CDR3 is TGTGCCAGCAGCCCGGACAGGTCTCTCTACGAGCAGTACTTC. This chain joins TRBV5-6 and TRBJ2-7; 7 bases map to TRBD1. In germline, CDR1 is SGHDT, CDR2 YYEEEE. V lost 4 bases and J lost 3; bases outside the gene matches: 7. The CDR3 contains 14 residues.